These 26 T cell receptor beta chains came from one sample sequenced in a study of molecular identifiers for immune sequencing clone quantification. TCRdb re-analysed the PCR reads in MiXCR, keeping a single row per CDR3 protein. The sample shows roughly 90,000 distinct CDR3 sequences, about 23% of them seen only once. Sequencing was done on a sample of naive CD8+ T cells from blood, with Jurkat cell RNA spiked in. Subset denoted: FACS-sorted CD8+CD4-CCR7+CD45RA+ naive T cells. These receptors all come from a human donor in good health. Some libraries in this study had Jurkat cell RNA spiked in.

This clonotype was detected ten times or more. The chain joins TRBV19 to TRBJ1-5, with D possibly TRBD1 on 5 matching bases. The CDR3 totals 16 residues. Germline V gives CDR1 LNHDA, CDR2 SQIVND (reference sequence). V lost 1 base, J lost 7 bases, and 17 bases lay in between. The CDR3 nucleotides read TGTGCCAGTAGTATAGCGCTGGACACCAGAGGACAGCCCCAGCATTTT. Its protein product is CASSIALDTRGQPQHF.

The chain joins TRBV29-1 to TRBJ1-2, with 11 bases identical to TRBD1. V shed 0 bases and J 3 bases; nucleotides not matched to a gene: 6. Germline-derived CDR1 and CDR2 are SQVTM and ANQGSEA. CDR3 length: 16 amino acids. The CDR3 spells CSVEDPGTGGHYGYTF. DNA of the CDR3: TGCAGCGTTGAAGACCCTGGGACAGGGGGGCACTATGGCTACACCTTC.

This clonotype was seen ten or more times. The chain couples TRBV6-5 to TRBJ2-7; D gene unclear. The germline gives CDR1 MNHEY, CDR2 SVGAGI. Trimming shortened V by 5 bases and J by 2 bases, and 16 bases separated the two germline ends. The CDR3 spans 15 residues. This CDR3 reads CASSPGRPIAYEQYF. In DNA form, the CDR3 reads TGTGCCAGCAGTCCCGGGCGGCCTATAGCCTACGAGCAGTACTTC.

The chain joins TRBV9 to TRBJ2-3; 8 bases line up with TRBD2. Losses at the gene ends were 6 bases for V and 3 bases for J; bases not matched to a gene: 9. Per the germline V gene, CDR1 is SGDLS and CDR2 is YYNGEE. The CDR3 loop spans 15 amino acids. The CDR3 DNA reads as TGTGCCAGCACCGCAGCGGGGGTAAGGACAGATACGCAGTATTTT. Amino acid sequence: CASTAAGVRTDTQYF.

The table lists this clonotype with a few counts. The CDR3 nucleotides read TGTGCCAGCAGCTTAGAAGGGGGGACTAGCGGCCTCGCGCAGTTCTTC. Protein sequence: CASSLEGGTSGLAQFF. This chain joins TRBV7-9 and TRBJ2-1; 11 nucleotides agree with TRBD2. Trimming removed 1 base from V and 12 bases from J; junction bases left unmatched: 11. The CDR3 sequence is 16 residues long. Germline V gene lookup returns CDR1 SEHNR and CDR2 FQNEAQ (reference sequence).

Notes on this clonotype: Sequence at one end of the junction differs from germline and may be a read error. This chain links TRBV4-1 with TRBJ2-1; 7 bases fit TRBD1. CDR3 length equals 15 residues. The germline V gene has CDR1 MGHRA and CDR2 YSYEKL. The CDR3, as DNA: TGCGCCAGCCGACCCGGGACAGTCTCCTACGATGAGCAGTTCTTC. This sequence encodes CASRPGTVSYDEQFF.

This clonotype appeared many times. V and J are TRBV28 and TRBJ2-7; D is undetermined. This CDR3 is 11 amino acids long. Germline V gene data show CDR1 as MDHEN and CDR2 as SYDVKM. V was pared by 6 bases and J by 7 bases, with 10 bases between. CDR3 loop: CASSFLSEQYF. DNA for the CDR3: TGTGCCAGCAGCTTTCTGTCTGAGCAGTACTTC.

The rearrangement joins TRBV27 to TRBJ2-1; TRBD2 aligns across 13 bases. Germline lookup yields CDR1 MNHEY and CDR2 SMNVEV (reference sequence). V lost 3 bases to trimming and J lost 5 bases; unmatched junction nucleotides: 4. The CDR3 covers 16 residues. The CDR3 region has the DNA TGTGCCAGCAGTTTTGGGACTAGCGGGACAAACAATGAGCAGTTCTTC. Translation gives CASSFGTSGTNNEQFF.

This clonotype was observed a single time. One junction end does not reproduce the germline sequence, and a read error may be involved. This sequence joins TRBV4-3 and TRBJ1-1; 7 bases fit TRBD1. Germline V gene lookup returns CDR1 LGHNA and CDR2 YSLEER. The CDR3 extends over 20 amino acids. This CDR3 reads CASRQELLGTATTGGAEAFF. CDR3 nucleotide sequence: TGCGCCAGCCGCCAAGAGTTATTAGGGACAGCCACAACTGGGGGGGCTGAAGCTTTCTTT.

In the case of this clonotype: This may be a read error, as it is one base from a much larger clone. The V call is TRBV4-1, the J call TRBJ1-1, with D tentatively TRBD1 (5 bases). The CDR3 is 14 amino acids. Germline loops: CDR1 MGHRA, CDR2 YSYEKL. CDR3 in amino acids: CASSQAGPNPEAFF. CDR3 nucleotides: TGCGCCAGCAGCCAAGCAGGGCCGAACCCTGAAGCTTTCTTT.

To note about this clonotype: Being one base from a much bigger clone, this may be a read error. V is TRBV3-1 and J is TRBJ2-3, with D possibly TRBD1 on 6 matching bases. Between the trimmed V and J ends, which lost 7 bases and 0 bases, there was a span of 8 bases. Germline-derived CDR1 and CDR2 are LGHDT and YNNKEL (reference sequence). This CDR3 comprises 13 residues. The CDR3, as DNA: TGTGCCAGCACCAGGGGAAGCACAGATACGCAGTATTTT. It yields the protein CASTRGSTDTQYF.

The chain joins TRBV14 to TRBJ2-1, with a possible D match to TRBD2 (5 bases). The CDR3 loop spans 16 amino acids. Trimming removed 2 bases at V and 4 bases at J, with 15 bases between. The V gene's germline CDR1 is SGHDN and CDR2 FVKESK. CDR3 coding DNA: TGTGCCAGCAGCCAAATTTGGGGAGTTGGTTACAATGAGCAGTTCTTC. Translated, it gives CASSQIWGVGYNEQFF.

This clonotype appeared a few times. The chain is built from TRBV4-3 and TRBJ2-3; 8 nucleotides align to TRBD2. The CDR3 has 17 amino acids. V shed 0 bases, J shed 1 base, and the junction held 6 bases outside the gene matches. CDR1 and CDR2 (germline): LGHNA, YSLEER. Written as DNA, the CDR3 is TGCGCCAGCAGCCAAGATAGTGGGCGGGGGGGCACAGATACGCAGTATTTT. This encodes CASSQDSGRGGTDTQYF.

This clonotype was seen a few times. A much larger clone lies a single base off, so this may be a read error. The chain couples TRBV14 to TRBJ2-7; D perhaps matches TRBD1 (6 bases). The germline V and J ends were trimmed by 0 bases and 1 base, with 7 bases remaining between them. The CDR3 spans 14 residues. CDR1 is SGHDN, CDR2 FVKESK, per germline. CDR3 DNA sequence: TGTGCCAGCAGCCAAGACCAGGGGTCCTACGAGCAGTACTTC. This codes for CASSQDQGSYEQYF. Full variable domain (outside the CDR3, taken from reference TRBV14 and TRBJ2-7): EAGVTQFPSHSVIEKGQTVTLRCDPISGHDNLYWYRRVMGKEIKFLLHFVKESKQDESGMPNNRFLAERTGGTYSTLKVQPAELEDSGVYFCASSQDQGSYEQYFGPGTRLTVT.

The rearrangement uses TRBV2 and TRBJ2-1; TRBD2 is a possible D gene (7 bases). This CDR3 is 16 amino acids long. V shed 3 bases and J shed 4 bases, with 16 bases lying between them. Germline V gene sequence: CDR1 SNHLY, CDR2 FYNNEI. CDR3 residues: CASSESSGGRYNEQFF. As DNA, the CDR3 is TGTGCCAGCAGTGAGTCGTCCGGGGGGCGTTACAATGAGCAGTTCTTC. The entire variable domain, with the rest obtained from reference TRBV2 and TRBJ2-1, is as follows: EPEVTQTPSHQVTQMGQEVILRCVPISNHLYFYWYRQILGQKVEFLVSFYNNEISEKSEIFDDQFSVERPDGSNFTLKIRSTKLEDSAMYFCASSESSGGRYNEQFFGPGTRLTVL.

The sample holds many counts of this clonotype. The V call is TRBV2, the J call TRBJ2-2; D may correspond to TRBD1 or TRBD2 (7 bases each). V was shortened by 11 bases and J by 5 bases, with 15 bases between the two germline ends. This CDR3 contains 13 residues. Germline-derived CDR1 and CDR2 are SNHLY and FYNNEI. The DNA of the CDR3 is TGTGCCTTCCAGGGGGGGTCTACCGGGGAGCTGTTTTTT. This sequence encodes CAFQGGSTGELFF.

The table lists this clonotype with many counts. The V and J genes are TRBV7-9 and TRBJ1-3, with 9 bases fitting TRBD1. Trimming at V came to 9 bases and at J to 4 bases, leaving 4 bases not matched to a gene. The CDR3 spans 13 residues. Germline V gene sequence: CDR1 SEHNR, CDR2 FQNEAQ (reference sequence). As DNA, the CDR3 is TGTGCCAGTGCAACAGGGGGCGGAAACACCATATATTTT. The encoded protein is CASATGGGNTIYF.

This chain connects TRBV6-2 or TRBV6-3 to TRBJ1-1; D remains unclear. The CDR3 length is 13 residues. Germline V lookup: CDR1 MNHEY, CDR2 SVGEGT. Trimming removed 8 bases from V and 1 base from J, with 11 bases in between. CDR3 sequence reads: CASVLVPNTEAFF. DNA for the CDR3: TGTGCCAGCGTGCTGGTGCCGAACACTGAAGCTTTCTTT.

This clonotype was counted at least ten times. The genes are TRBV7-9 and TRBJ2-7; D gene unclear. Trimming removed 0 bases from V and 0 bases from J, with 6 bases in between. This CDR3 has 14 amino acids. CDR1 is SEHNR and CDR2 is FQNEAQ in the germline V gene (reference sequence). In DNA, the CDR3 is TGTGCCAGCAGCTTAGCCTGGAGCTCCTACGAGCAGTACTTC. This gives the protein CASSLAWSSYEQYF.

The V gene is TRBV27, the J gene TRBJ2-3, with D perhaps being TRBD1 or TRBD2 (5 bases each). Per the germline V gene, CDR1 is MNHEY and CDR2 is SMNVEV (reference sequence). The CDR3 runs 14 residues. The ends were cut back, 9 bases at V and 0 bases at J, with 13 bases in the middle. The CDR3 DNA reads as TGTGCCAGTTACTCGGGGCGAAGCACAGATACGCAGTATTTT. Its protein is CASYSGRSTDTQYF.

This clonotype was detected many times. The chain couples TRBV29-1 to TRBJ2-2; 7 bases are a match to TRBD1. The trim removed 0 bases at V and 7 bases at J, leaving 11 bases unmatched. CDR1 is SQVTM and CDR2 is ANQGSEA in the germline V gene. This CDR3 region has 16 residues. The CDR3: CSVEDSQGNDNGELFF. CDR3 DNA sequence: TGCAGCGTTGAAGATTCACAGGGGAATGATAACGGGGAGCTGTTTTTT.

As regards this clonotype: The conserved phenylalanine or tryptophan normally closing the CDR3 is absent here, so this likely arose from a read error. The J gene is TRBJ1-3, the V gene TRBV5-6, with a possible D match to TRBD1 (5 bases). Looked up from germline, CDR1 is SGHDT and CDR2 is YYEEEE. The CDR3 runs 18 residues. V was trimmed by 5 bases and J by 1 base, leaving 22 bases between them. The chain's CDR3 is CASRLKPRQHLSGNTIYI. CDR3 DNA sequence: TGTGCCAGCAGATTAAAGCCCCGACAGCACTTATCTGGAAACACCATATATATT.

This clonotype was seen at least ten times. The rearrangement links TRBV7-9 to TRBJ2-7; D possibly corresponds to TRBD2 (5 bases). The CDR3 covers 13 residues. Trimming cost V 2 bases and J 4 bases, with 9 bases left between them. Germline CDR1 is SEHNR and CDR2 is FQNEAQ (reference sequence). The CDR3 DNA is TGTGCCAGCAGCTTAAGCGAGCGGTACGAGCAGTACTTC. Translated: CASSLSERYEQYF. The variable domain in full, with the rest retrieved from reference TRBV7-9 and TRBJ2-7, is DTGVSQNPRHKITKRGQNVTFRCDPISEHNRLYWYRQTLGQGPEFLTYFQNEAQLEKSRLLSDRFSAERPKGSFSTLEIQRTEQGDSAMYLCASSLSERYEQYFGPGTRLTVT.

This clonotype appeared many times. CDR3 nucleotides: TGTGCCACTAAATGGAGGGGGTCCCCCGAGCAGTACTTC. This gives the protein CATKWRGSPEQYF. This rearrangement joins TRBV27 to TRBJ2-7; D is tentatively TRBD1 or TRBD2 (6 bases each). V shed 10 bases and J shed 6 bases, with 19 bases lying between them. Germline V gives CDR1 MNHEY, CDR2 SMNVEV (reference sequence). CDR3 length: 13 amino acids.

The rearrangement joins TRBV3-1 to TRBJ2-2; D not resolved. Germline V CDR1 and CDR2: LGHDT, YNNKEL (reference sequence). The V end was cut by 0 bases, the J end by 3 bases, with 11 bases between. The CDR3 consists of 16 residues. In DNA form, the CDR3 reads TGTGCCAGCAGCCAAGATATCGGACCGTACACCGGGGAGCTGTTTTTT. It codes for CASSQDIGPYTGELFF.

This clonotype has more than one count but fewer than ten. V usage is TRBV2 and J usage is TRBJ2-1, with 11 bases that match TRBD2. The CDR3 length is 18 residues. Trimming cost V 5 bases and J 3 bases; bases outside gene matches: 12. CDR1 SNHLY and CDR2 FYNNEI come from the germline V gene. The CDR3 region is CASSWPLTSGENYNEQFF. In DNA, the CDR3 is TGTGCCAGCAGTTGGCCCCTGACTAGCGGGGAAAACTACAATGAGCAGTTCTTC.